Listed below are T cell receptor beta chains from one sample, sequenced in a study of monozygotic twins with inflammatory bowel disease. TCRdb processed the 5' RACE reads again and assigns one entry to each CDR3 protein, with no DNA. The sample has a few hundred thousand distinct CDR3 sequences, and its top ten clones hold under 3%. Sequencing was done on a sample of blood. These receptors all stem from a human donor with ulcerative colitis or Crohn's disease, or a healthy co-twin of an affected twin (not recorded which). Both conserved end residues are part of each CDR3.

v_gene: TRBV5-8; j_gene: TRBJ2-1; len: 16; CDR3aa: CASSPDSGRATNEQFF
v_gene: TRBV11-2; j_gene: TRBJ1-6; len: 15; CDR3aa: CASSFVGQWDSPLHF
v_gene: TRBV7-9; j_gene: TRBJ1-2; len: 16; CDR3aa: CASSLVGGGAGYGYTF
v_gene: TRBV30; j_gene: TRBJ2-5; len: 13; CDR3aa: CAWSGTEQETQYF
v_gene: TRBV7-2; j_gene: TRBJ2-7; len: 15; CDR3aa: CASSLQGRGEYEQYF
v_gene: TRBV5-1; j_gene: TRBJ1-2; len: 13; CDR3aa: CASSLEGIYGYTF
v_gene: TRBV29-1; j_gene: TRBJ2-3; len: 13; CDR3aa: CSVPRGRTDTQYF
v_gene: TRBV5-1; j_gene: TRBJ2-7; len: 12; CDR3aa: CASSSARYEQYF
v_gene: TRBV19; j_gene: TRBJ2-1; len: 17; CDR3aa: CASSRSALGASYNEQFF
v_gene: TRBV19; j_gene: TRBJ1-3; len: 13; CDR3aa: CATPDSSGNTIYF
v_gene: TRBV18; j_gene: TRBJ1-1; len: 13; CDR3aa: CASSPDFGTEAFF
v_gene: TRBV28; j_gene: TRBJ2-1; len: 15; CDR3aa: CASSFRTGGDNEQFF
v_gene: TRBV7-9; j_gene: TRBJ2-2; len: 14; CDR3aa: CASSQITNTGELFF
v_gene: TRBV7-2; j_gene: TRBJ2-7; len: 14; CDR3aa: CASSLVADWGEQYF
v_gene: TRBV5-1; j_gene: TRBJ1-2; len: 14; CDR3aa: CASSRDREWYGYTF
v_gene: TRBV3-1; j_gene: TRBJ1-1; len: 15; CDR3aa: CASSQDPAGDTEAFF
v_gene: TRBV6-5; j_gene: TRBJ2-7; len: 14; CDR3aa: CASSYGGGLYEQYF
v_gene: TRBV7-2; j_gene: TRBJ2-5; len: 16; CDR3aa: CASSLARRGDQETQYF
v_gene: TRBV6-9; j_gene: TRBJ1-2; len: 14; CDR3aa: CASAGSTENYGYTF
v_gene: TRBV27; j_gene: TRBJ1-2; len: 18; CDR3aa: CASSSTSARGGINYGYTF
v_gene: TRBV12-3/TRBV12-4; j_gene: TRBJ2-4; len: 16; CDR3aa: CASSLSGGRAKNIQYF
v_gene: TRBV7-9; j_gene: TRBJ2-5; len: 16; CDR3aa: CASSLEGREDAETQYF
v_gene: TRBV5-1; j_gene: TRBJ1-2; len: 13; CDR3aa: CASSFEGQDGYTF
v_gene: TRBV12-3/TRBV12-4; j_gene: TRBJ2-1; len: 14; CDR3aa: CASRSGRLNDEQFF
v_gene: TRBV5-1; j_gene: TRBJ2-3; len: 16; CDR3aa: CASSGTASTRTDTQYF
v_gene: TRBV11-2; j_gene: TRBJ1-5; len: 15; CDR3aa: CASSLSRGLDQPQHF
v_gene: TRBV30; j_gene: TRBJ2-7; len: 13; CDR3aa: CAWSVDRRYEQYF
v_gene: TRBV25-1; j_gene: TRBJ2-1; len: 11; CDR3aa: CASSKTGQQFF
v_gene: TRBV15; j_gene: TRBJ2-2; len: 16; CDR3aa: CATSREVRANTGELFF
v_gene: TRBV9; j_gene: TRBJ2-2; len: 15; CDR3aa: CASSVDSGNTGELFF
v_gene: TRBV5-1; j_gene: TRBJ2-3; len: 14; CDR3aa: CASSLGTETDTQYF
v_gene: TRBV5-1; j_gene: TRBJ1-1; len: 16; CDR3aa: CASTATAETRNTEAFF
v_gene: TRBV5-1; j_gene: TRBJ2-1; len: 15; CDR3aa: CASSRTSGSVNEQFF
v_gene: TRBV6-2/TRBV6-3; j_gene: TRBJ2-1; len: 16; CDR3aa: CASSKGTDVLYNEQFF
v_gene: TRBV15; j_gene: TRBJ2-7; len: 13; CDR3aa: CATSRWGGYEQYF
v_gene: TRBV5-1; j_gene: TRBJ2-1; len: 14; CDR3aa: CASSLPGNGNEQFF
v_gene: TRBV10-3; j_gene: TRBJ2-7; len: 14; CDR3aa: CAISEWSISYEQYF
v_gene: TRBV5-1; j_gene: TRBJ2-5; len: 15; CDR3aa: CASSPEGTLAETQYF
v_gene: TRBV3-1; j_gene: TRBJ1-1; len: 12; CDR3aa: CASRQDESEAFF
v_gene: TRBV5-1; j_gene: TRBJ2-7; len: 13; CDR3aa: CASSRDGSYEQYF
v_gene: TRBV6-1; j_gene: TRBJ1-2; len: 14; CDR3aa: CASREGQNNYGYTF
v_gene: TRBV5-8; j_gene: TRBJ1-1; len: 16; CDR3aa: CASSLGDRGLNTEAFF
v_gene: TRBV5-6; j_gene: TRBJ2-7; len: 15; CDR3aa: CASSPLTDSSYEQYF
v_gene: TRBV9; j_gene: TRBJ2-4; len: 16; CDR3aa: CASSVGGLAGVSIQYF
v_gene: TRBV6-6; j_gene: TRBJ1-6; len: 13; CDR3aa: CASIQGLPSPLHF
v_gene: TRBV5-4; j_gene: TRBJ2-7; len: 14; CDR3aa: CASSPKPLTGEQYF
v_gene: TRBV5-6; j_gene: TRBJ2-3; len: 15; CDR3aa: CASSGGLAGTDTQYF
v_gene: TRBV7-2; j_gene: TRBJ1-2; len: 13; CDR3aa: CASSPPPPSRYTF
v_gene: TRBV7-9; j_gene: TRBJ2-5; len: 14; CDR3aa: CASSLWRGGETQYF
v_gene: TRBV11-3; j_gene: TRBJ1-1; len: 16; CDR3aa: CASSPGQGLGYTEAFF
v_gene: TRBV5-1; j_gene: TRBJ2-7; len: 14; CDR3aa: CASSWDRGPYEQYF
v_gene: TRBV5-6; j_gene: TRBJ1-2; len: 16; CDR3aa: CASSFGTGVANYGYTF